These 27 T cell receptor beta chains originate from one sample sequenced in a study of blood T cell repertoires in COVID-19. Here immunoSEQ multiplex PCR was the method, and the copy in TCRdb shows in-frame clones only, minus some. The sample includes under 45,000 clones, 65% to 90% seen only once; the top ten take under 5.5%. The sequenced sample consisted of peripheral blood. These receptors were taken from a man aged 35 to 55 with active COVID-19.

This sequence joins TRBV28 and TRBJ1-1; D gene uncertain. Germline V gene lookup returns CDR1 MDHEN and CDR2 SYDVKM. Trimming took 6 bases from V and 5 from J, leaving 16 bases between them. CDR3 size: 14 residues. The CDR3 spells CASRQRSLRTEAFF. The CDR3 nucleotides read TGTGCCAGCAGGCAGAGGTCCCTCCGTACTGAAGCTTTCTTT.

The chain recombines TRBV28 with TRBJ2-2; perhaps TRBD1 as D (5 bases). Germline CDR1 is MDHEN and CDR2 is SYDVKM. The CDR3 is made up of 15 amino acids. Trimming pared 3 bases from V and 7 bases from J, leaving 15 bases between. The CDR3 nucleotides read TGTGCCAGCAGTTTGCAACGACAGATTAGCGGGGAGCTGTTTTTT. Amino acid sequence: CASSLQRQISGELFF. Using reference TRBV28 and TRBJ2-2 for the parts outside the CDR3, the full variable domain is DVKVTQSSRYLVKRTGEKVFLECVQDMDHENMFWYRQDPGLGLRLIYFSYDVKMKEKGDIPEGYSVSREKKERFSLILESASTNQTSMYLCASSLQRQISGELFFGEGSRLTVL.

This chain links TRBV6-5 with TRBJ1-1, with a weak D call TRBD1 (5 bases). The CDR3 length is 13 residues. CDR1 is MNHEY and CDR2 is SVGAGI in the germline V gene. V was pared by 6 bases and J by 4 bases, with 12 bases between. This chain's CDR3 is CASRPGGGTEAFF. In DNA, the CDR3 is TGTGCCAGCAGGCCGGGGGGGGGCACTGAAGCTTTCTTT.

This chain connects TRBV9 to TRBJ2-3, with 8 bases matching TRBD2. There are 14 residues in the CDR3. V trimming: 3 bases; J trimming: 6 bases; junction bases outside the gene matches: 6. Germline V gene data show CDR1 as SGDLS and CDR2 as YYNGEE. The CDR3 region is CASSAGLAPDTQYF. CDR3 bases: TGTGCCAGCAGCGCCGGACTAGCTCCGGATACGCAGTATTTT.

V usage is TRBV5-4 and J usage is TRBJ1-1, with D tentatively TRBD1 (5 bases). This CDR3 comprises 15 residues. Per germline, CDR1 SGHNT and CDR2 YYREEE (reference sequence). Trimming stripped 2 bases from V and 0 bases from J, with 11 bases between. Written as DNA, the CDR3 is TGTGCCAGCAGCTTTTTTAGGGGCCTGAACACTGAAGCTTTCTTT. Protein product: CASSFFRGLNTEAFF.

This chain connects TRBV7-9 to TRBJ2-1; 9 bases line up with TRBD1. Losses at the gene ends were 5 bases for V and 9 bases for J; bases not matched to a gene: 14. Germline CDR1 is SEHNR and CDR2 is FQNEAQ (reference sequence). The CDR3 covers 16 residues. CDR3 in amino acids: CASSAGSGQGRGEQFF. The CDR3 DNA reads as TGTGCCAGCAGCGCAGGATCAGGACAGGGGAGAGGTGAGCAGTTCTTC.

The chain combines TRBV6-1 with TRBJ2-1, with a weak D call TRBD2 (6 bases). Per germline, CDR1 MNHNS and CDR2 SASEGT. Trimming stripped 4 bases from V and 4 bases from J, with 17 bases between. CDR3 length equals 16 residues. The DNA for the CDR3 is TGTGCCAGCAGTGGAGGACGGGAGTCGAGATACAATGAGCAGTTCTTC. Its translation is CASSGGRESRYNEQFF.

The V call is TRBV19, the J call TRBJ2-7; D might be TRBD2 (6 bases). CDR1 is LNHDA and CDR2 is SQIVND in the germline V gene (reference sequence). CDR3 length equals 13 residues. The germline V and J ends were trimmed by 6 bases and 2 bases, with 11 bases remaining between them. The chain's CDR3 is CASSGTRTYEQYF. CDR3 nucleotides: TGTGCCAGTAGCGGGACTCGTACCTACGAGCAGTACTTC.

This CDR3 reads CASLIAGGSYEQYF. For the CDR3, the DNA is TGCGCCAGCTTAATAGCGGGTGGCTCCTACGAGCAGTACTTC. The V and J genes are TRBV10-2 and TRBJ2-7; 7 bases align to TRBD2. CDR1 and CDR2 from the germline V gene are WSHSY and SAAADI. The CDR3 is 14 residues long. Trimming cost V 8 bases and J 0 bases; bases outside gene matches: 7.

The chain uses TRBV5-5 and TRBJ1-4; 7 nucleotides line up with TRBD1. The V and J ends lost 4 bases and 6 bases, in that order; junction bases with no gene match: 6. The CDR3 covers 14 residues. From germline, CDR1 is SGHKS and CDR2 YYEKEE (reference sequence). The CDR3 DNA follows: TGTGCCAGCAGCCGCGGGACAGCGGATGAAAAACTGTTTTTT. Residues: CASSRGTADEKLFF.

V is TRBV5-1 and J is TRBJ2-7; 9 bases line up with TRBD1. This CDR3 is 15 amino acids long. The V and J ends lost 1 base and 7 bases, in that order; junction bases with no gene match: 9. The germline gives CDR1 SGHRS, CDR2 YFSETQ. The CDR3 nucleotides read TGCGCCAGCAGCTTGTCCGGACAGGGGTATGGGGAGCAGTACTTC. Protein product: CASSLSGQGYGEQYF.

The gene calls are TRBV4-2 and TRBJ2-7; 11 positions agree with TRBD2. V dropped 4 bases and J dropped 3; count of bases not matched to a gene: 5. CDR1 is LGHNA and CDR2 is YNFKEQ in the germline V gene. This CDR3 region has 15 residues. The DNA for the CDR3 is TGTGCCAGCAGCCCCGGGACTAGCGGAGACTACGAGCAGTACTTC. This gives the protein CASSPGTSGDYEQYF.

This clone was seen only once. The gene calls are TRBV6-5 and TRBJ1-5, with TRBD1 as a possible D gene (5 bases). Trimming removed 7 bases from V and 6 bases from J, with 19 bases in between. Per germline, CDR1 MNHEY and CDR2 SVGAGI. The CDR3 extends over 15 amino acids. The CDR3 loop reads CASIARGEFGQPQHF. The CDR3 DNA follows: TGTGCCAGCATAGCCCGGGGGGAGTTCGGTCAGCCCCAGCATTTT.

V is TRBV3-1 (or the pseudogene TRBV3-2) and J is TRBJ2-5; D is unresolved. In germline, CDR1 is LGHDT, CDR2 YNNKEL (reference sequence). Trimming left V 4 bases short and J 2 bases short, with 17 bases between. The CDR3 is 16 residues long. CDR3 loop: CASSLATWRVQETQYF. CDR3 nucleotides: TGTGCCAGCAGCCTAGCTACCTGGCGCGTTCAAGAGACCCAGTACTTC.

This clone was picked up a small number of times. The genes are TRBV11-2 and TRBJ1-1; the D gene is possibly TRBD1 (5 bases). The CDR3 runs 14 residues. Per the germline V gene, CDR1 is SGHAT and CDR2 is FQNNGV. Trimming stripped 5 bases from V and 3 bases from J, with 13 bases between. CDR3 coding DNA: TGTGCCAGCAGCGAAATGACAGACTACACTGAAGCTTTCTTT. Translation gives CASSEMTDYTEAFF.

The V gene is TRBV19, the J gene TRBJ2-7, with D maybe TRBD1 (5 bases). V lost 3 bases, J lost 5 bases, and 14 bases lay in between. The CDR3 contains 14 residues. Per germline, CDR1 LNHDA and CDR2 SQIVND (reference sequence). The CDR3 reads CASSMTDLDHEQYF. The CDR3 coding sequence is TGTGCCAGTAGTATGACAGACCTCGATCACGAGCAGTACTTC.

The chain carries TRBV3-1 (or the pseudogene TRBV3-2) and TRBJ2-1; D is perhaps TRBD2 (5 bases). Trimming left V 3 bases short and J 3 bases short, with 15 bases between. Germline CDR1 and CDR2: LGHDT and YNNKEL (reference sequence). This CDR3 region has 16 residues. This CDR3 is CASSHFSAGHYNEQFF. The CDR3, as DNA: TGTGCCAGCAGCCACTTTTCGGCGGGCCACTACAATGAGCAGTTCTTC.

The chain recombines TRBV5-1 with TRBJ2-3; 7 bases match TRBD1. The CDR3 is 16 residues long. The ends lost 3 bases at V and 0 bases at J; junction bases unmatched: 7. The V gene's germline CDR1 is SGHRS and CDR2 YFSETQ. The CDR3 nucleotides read TGCGCCAGCAGCTCCCACGGGACAGCTAGCACAGATACGCAGTATTTT. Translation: CASSSHGTASTDTQYF.

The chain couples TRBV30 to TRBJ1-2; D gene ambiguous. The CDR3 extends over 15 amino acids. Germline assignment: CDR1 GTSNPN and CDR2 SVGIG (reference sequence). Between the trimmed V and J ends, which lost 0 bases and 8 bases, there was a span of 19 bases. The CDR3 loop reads CAWSVISVPTEGYTF. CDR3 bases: TGTGCCTGGAGTGTAATCAGTGTGCCGACGGAGGGCTACACCTTC. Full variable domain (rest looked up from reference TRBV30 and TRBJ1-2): SQTIHQWPATLVQPVGSPLSLECTVEGTSNPNLYWYRQAAGRGLQLLFYSVGIGQISSEVPQNLSASRPQDRQFILSSKKLLLSDSGFYLCAWSVISVPTEGYTFGSGTRLTVV.

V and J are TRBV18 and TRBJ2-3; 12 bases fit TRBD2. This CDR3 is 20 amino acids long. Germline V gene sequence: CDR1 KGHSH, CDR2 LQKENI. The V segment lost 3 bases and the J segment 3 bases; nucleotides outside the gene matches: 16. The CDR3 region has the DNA TGTGCCAGCTCACCCCCAACAGCGACTAGCGGGAGAAAAGCGACAGATACGCAGTATTTT. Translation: CASSPPTATSGRKATDTQYF.

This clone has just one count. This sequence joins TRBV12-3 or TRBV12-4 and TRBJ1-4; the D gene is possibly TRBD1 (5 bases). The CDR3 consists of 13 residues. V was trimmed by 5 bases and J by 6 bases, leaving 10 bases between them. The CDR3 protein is CASSRGTHEKLFF. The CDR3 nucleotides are TGTGCCAGCAGTCGCGGGACGCATGAAAAACTGTTTTTT.

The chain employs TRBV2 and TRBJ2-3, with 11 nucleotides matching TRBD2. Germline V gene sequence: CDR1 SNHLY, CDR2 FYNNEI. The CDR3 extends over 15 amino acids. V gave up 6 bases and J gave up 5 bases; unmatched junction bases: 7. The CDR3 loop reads CASRVLAGGKDTQYF. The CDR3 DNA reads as TGTGCCAGCAGGGTCCTAGCGGGAGGCAAAGATACGCAGTATTTT.

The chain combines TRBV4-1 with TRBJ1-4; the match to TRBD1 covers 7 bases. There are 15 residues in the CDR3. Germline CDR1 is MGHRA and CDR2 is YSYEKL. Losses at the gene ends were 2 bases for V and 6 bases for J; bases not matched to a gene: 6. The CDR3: CASSQPKGAYEKLFF. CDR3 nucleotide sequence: TGCGCCAGCAGCCAACCGAAGGGGGCTTATGAAAAACTGTTTTTT.

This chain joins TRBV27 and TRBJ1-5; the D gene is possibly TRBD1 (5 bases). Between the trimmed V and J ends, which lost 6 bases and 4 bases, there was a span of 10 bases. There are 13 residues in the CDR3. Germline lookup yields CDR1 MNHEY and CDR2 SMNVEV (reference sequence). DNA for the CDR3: TGTGCCAGCAGCCTGCGGGGGAATCAGCCCCAGCATTTT. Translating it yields CASSLRGNQPQHF.

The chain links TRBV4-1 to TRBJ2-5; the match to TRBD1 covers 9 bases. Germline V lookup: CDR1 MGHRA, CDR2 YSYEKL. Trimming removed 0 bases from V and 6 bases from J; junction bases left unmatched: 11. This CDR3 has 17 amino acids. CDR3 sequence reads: CASSQDVSGTGLKTQYF. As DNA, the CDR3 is TGCGCCAGCAGCCAAGATGTCTCCGGGACAGGGTTAAAGACCCAGTACTTC.

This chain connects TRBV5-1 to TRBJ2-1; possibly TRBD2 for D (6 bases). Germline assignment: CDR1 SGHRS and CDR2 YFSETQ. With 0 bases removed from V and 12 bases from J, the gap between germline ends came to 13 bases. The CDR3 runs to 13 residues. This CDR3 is CASSLEWRVGQFF. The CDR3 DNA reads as TGCGCCAGCAGCTTGGAATGGAGGGTTGGGCAGTTCTTC.

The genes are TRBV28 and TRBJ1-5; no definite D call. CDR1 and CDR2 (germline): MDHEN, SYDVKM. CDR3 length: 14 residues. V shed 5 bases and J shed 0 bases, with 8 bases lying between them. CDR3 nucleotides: TGTGCCAGCAGTCGCCCGGGTAGCAATCAGCCCCAGCATTTT. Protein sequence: CASSRPGSNQPQHF.